This entry concerns a single TCR beta chain. The data were obtained in a study of blood T cell repertoires in COVID-19. The wider study: Some COVID-19 samples were acute and others convalescent; all came from the United States, Italy and Spain. From T cells, B-cell-depleted T cells, or PBMCs came the material, which was cDNA or gDNA.

The protocol was immunoSEQ multiplex PCR, while the TCRdb copy is restricted to in-frame clones and leaves out a portion. The repertoire consists of nearly 350,000 clones, with around 87% occurring once and the leading ten covering about 6%. This clonotype was obtained from a woman aged 45-65 years with COVID-19, enrolled during active disease. The specimen sequenced was peripheral blood.

The CDR3 DNA sequence: TGTGCCAGCAGTTTAATACAGAAAACTTTACGCAATCAGCCCCAGCATTTT. Protein: CASSLIQKTLRNQPQHF. The gene calls are TRBV28 and TRBJ1-5; D gene unclear. Trimming stripped 2 bases from V and 2 bases from J, with 16 bases between. Germline CDR1 MDHEN, CDR2 SYDVKM. The CDR3 consists of 17 residues.